These 18 T cell receptor beta chains were all obtained from the same sample, sequenced in a study of T cell repertoires in cytomegalovirus infection. TCRdb independently ran MiXCR on the reads; one entry per CDR3 protein. Of around 800,000 distinct CDR3 sequences in the sample, 32% were seen once. The antigens for these receptors are not known. Here the sequenced sample was cultured CD8+ T cells from PBMCs, taken from culture after CMV antigen stimulation. These receptors were collected from a human donor in good health (CMV status not recorded). Some clones in this sample may be carry-over from other donors' samples.

This clonotype was detected only once. The chain joins TRBV5-1 to TRBJ2-7, with TRBD1 matching 8 bases. The CDR3 has 16 amino acids. Germline V gene sequence: CDR1 SGHRS, CDR2 YFSETQ. The J segment lost 1 base and the V segment lost 0 bases, leaving 6 bases of the junction unmatched. The DNA for the CDR3 is TGCGCCAGCAGCTTGGTTGGACAGGGAACATCCTACGAGCAGTACTTC. Protein sequence: CASSLVGQGTSYEQYF. Variable domain in full (rest from reference TRBV5-1 and TRBJ2-7): KAGVTQTPRYLIKTRGQQVTLSCSPISGHRSVSWYQQTPGQGLQFLFEYFSETQRNKGNFPGRFSGRQFSNSRSEMNVSTLELGDSALYLCASSLVGQGTSYEQYFGPGTRLTVT.

The chain uses TRBV10-3 and TRBJ2-7; D remains ambiguous. The CDR3 spans 11 residues. V lost 6 bases and J 3 bases, leaving 6 bases between the germline ends. In germline, CDR1 is ENHRY, CDR2 SYGVKD. The CDR3 nucleotides are TGTGCCATCAGGGATGGCTACGAGCAGTACGTC. Translated, it gives CAIRDGYEQYV.

This clonotype was counted only a few times. CDR3 nucleotides: TGCGCCAGCAGCCAAGAGGGCAGGTACAATGAGCAGTTCTTC. Translating it yields CASSQEGRYNEQFF. The rearrangement joins TRBV4-1 to TRBJ2-1, with D unresolved. The CDR3 covers 14 residues. The V and J ends lost 0 bases and 4 bases respectively, with 7 bases between them. Looked up from germline, CDR1 is MGHRA and CDR2 is YSYEKL.

This clonotype was observed at least ten times. As DNA, the CDR3 is TGTGCCGGCTTCGGAGGCAACAGGGGGAACACCATATATTTT. Its protein is CAGFGGNRGNTIYF. The chain links TRBV7-9 to TRBJ1-3; TRBD1 matches at 8 bases. The germline V gene has CDR1 SEHNR and CDR2 FQNEAQ (reference sequence). The CDR3 sequence is 14 residues long. With V trimmed by 11 bases and J by 7 bases, 13 bases remained unmatched.

This clonotype showed up many times. V usage is TRBV12-3 or TRBV12-4 and J usage is TRBJ1-1; 9 bases are shared with TRBD1. The CDR3 spans 14 residues. J lost 5 bases, V lost 5 bases, and 6 bases had no gene match. The chain's CDR3 is CASSPGQGYTEAFF. DNA for the CDR3: TGTGCCAGCAGTCCGGGACAGGGATATACTGAAGCTTTCTTT.

This clonotype was seen a single time. This chain joins TRBV27 and TRBJ1-5, with no clear D. The length of the CDR3 is 14 residues. V lost 6 bases, J lost 2 bases, and 11 bases lay in between. Germline CDR1 and CDR2: MNHEY and SMNVEV (reference sequence). DNA for the CDR3: TGTGCCAGCAGATCAGATAAGCGCAATCAGCCCCAGCATTTT. It encodes CASRSDKRNQPQHF.

The V call is TRBV5-6, the J call TRBJ1-1; tentative D call: TRBD1 (5 bases). Trimming took 5 bases from V and 4 from J, leaving 15 bases between them. This CDR3 region has 14 residues. CDR1 is SGHDT, CDR2 YYEEEE, per germline. CDR3 sequence reads: CASRPGQGITEAFF. DNA of the CDR3: TGTGCCAGCAGACCCGGACAAGGGATCACTGAAGCTTTCTTT.

On this clonotype itself: A much larger clone lies a single base off, so this may be a read error. The chain is built from TRBV7-2 and TRBJ1-1; D not certain. The CDR3 loop spans 14 amino acids. Germline CDR1 reads SGHTA; CDR2 reads FQGNSA. For the CDR3, the DNA is TGTGCCAGCAGCCCCCTGAGATTGAACACTGAAGCTGTCTTT. Amino acids: CASSPLRLNTEAVF.

This clonotype was counted a few times. The chain carries TRBV6-2 or TRBV6-3 and TRBJ2-7; D is possibly TRBD2 (7 bases). CDR1 is MNHEY, CDR2 SVGEGT, per germline. CDR3 length: 15 residues. Trimming pared 6 bases from V and 3 bases from J, leaving 18 bases between. For the CDR3, the DNA is TGTGCCAGCAGAAAAAGGGGGGGCGCGTACTACGAGCAGTACGTC. Its translation is CASRKRGGAYYEQYV.

This clonotype was picked up a small number of times. This chain connects TRBV28 to TRBJ1-1; TRBD1 matches at 8 bases. Germline V gene lookup returns CDR1 MDHEN and CDR2 SYDVKM. Trimming took 3 bases from V and 11 from J; bases not matched to a gene: 8. CDR3 length equals 13 residues. As DNA, the CDR3 is TGTGCCAGCAGTTTTGCTTCGGACAGGGAGGCTTTCTTT. This encodes CASSFASDREAFF.

The chain's CDR3 is CASSLKTGNFPNEKLFF. The CDR3 DNA is TGTGCCAGCAGCTTAAAGACAGGGAACTTTCCTAATGAAAAACTGTTTTTT. The rearrangement links TRBV27 to TRBJ1-4; 7 nucleotides line up with TRBD1. The J segment lost 3 bases and the V segment lost 6 bases, leaving 13 bases of the junction unmatched. This CDR3 has 17 residues. The germline V gene has CDR1 MNHEY and CDR2 SMNVEV (reference sequence).

This chain links TRBV7-2 with TRBJ2-4; possible D gene TRBD2, 5 bases. Per the germline V gene, CDR1 is SGHTA and CDR2 is FQGNSA. Trimming left V 8 bases short and J 8 bases short, with 19 bases between. The length of the CDR3 is 14 residues. DNA for the CDR3: TGTGCCAGCTTAGCGAGCGAGCACTGGGACATTCAGTACTTC. Translating gives CASLASEHWDIQYF.

This clonotype was observed a few times. The chain couples TRBV29-1 to TRBJ1-2, with unresolved D. The CDR3 runs 15 residues. V was cut by 3 bases and J by 0 bases, with 14 bases left in between. Germline values: CDR1 SQVTM, CDR2 ANQGSEA. CDR3 protein: CSVEGTPGANYGYTF. In DNA, the CDR3 is TGCAGCGTTGAGGGAACCCCGGGAGCTAACTATGGCTACACCTTC.

The chain joins TRBV6-5 to TRBJ1-6; D gene ambiguous. Trimming took 0 bases from V and 7 from J, leaving 13 bases between them. The CDR3 spans 16 residues. The germline V gene encodes CDR1 MNHEY and CDR2 SVGAGI. The CDR3 DNA reads as TGTGCCAGCAGTTACTCAACGGCGGCTTGGAATTCACCCCTCCACTTT. This encodes CASSYSTAAWNSPLHF.

This clonotype has only a few counts. V gene TRBV4-2 combines with J gene TRBJ2-5; D gene unclear. V gave up 6 bases and J gave up 8 bases, with 16 bases separating them. The CDR3 is made up of 13 amino acids. CDR1 is LGHNA and CDR2 is YNFKEQ in the germline V gene. CDR3 residues: CASRIILMGTQYF. In nucleotides, the CDR3 is TGTGCCAGCAGGATTATACTTATGGGTACCCAGTACTTC.

The table lists this clonotype with a few counts. The rearrangement links TRBV4-1 to TRBJ1-2; TRBD1 matches 8 bases. The CDR3 is made up of 14 amino acids. The germline gives CDR1 MGHRA, CDR2 YSYEKL. Germline trimming cut 0 bases from V and 5 bases from J; bases unmatched to any gene: 2. CDR3 in DNA: TGCGCCAGCAGCCAAGAACAGGGGGGGTATGGCTACACCTTC. Residues: CASSQEQGGYGYTF.

In the case of this clonotype: One junction end disagrees with the germline gene, perhaps due to a read error. This sequence joins TRBV12-3 or TRBV12-4 and TRBJ1-4; D might be TRBD1 (5 bases). The CDR3 runs to 15 residues. CDR3 DNA: TGTGCCGGCAGTTTTGAAGGGGCAACTAATGAAAAACTGTTTTTT. Amino acid sequence: CAGSFEGATNEKLFF.

This clonotype came up many times. The genes are TRBV7-8 and TRBJ1-5; no definite D call. Trimming removed 5 bases at V and 1 base at J, with 18 bases between. Germline V lookup: CDR1 SGHVS, CDR2 FQNEAQ. The CDR3 runs 17 residues. Here the CDR3 reads CASSLTPRAGSNQPQHF. The CDR3 bases are TGTGCCAGCAGCCTAACACCGAGGGCCGGGAGCAATCAGCCCCAGCATTTT.